This is a list of T cell receptor beta chains from one sample in a study of OX40 agonist ivuxolimab in advanced cancers. The method was immunoSEQ multiplex PCR; TCRdb's version includes in-frame clones alone and lacks a portion of them. Here the sample spans approximately 90,000 clones, around 90% being singletons. The sequences come from CD4+ or CD8+ T cells sorted from blood, collected in a trial of the OX40 agonist ivuxolimab. The source is an adult with an advanced solid tumor such as melanoma, head and neck, liver or kidney cancer. Each CDR3 is given with its conserved first and last residue. D genes are given only for firm matches. Part of the rows lack a size; the others show once, few, many or a class for expanded clones.

>TRBD2|few|TRBV5-1|TRBJ2-1
TGCGCCAGCTTGGGACTAGCGGGGGGGCACAATGAGCAGTTCTTC
CASLGLAGGHNEQFF
>NA|once|TRBV12-2|TRBJ2-4
TGTGCAAGCCATGCGAGTTTAGCCAAAAACATTCAGTACTTC
CASHASLAKNIQYF
>TRBD1|NA|TRBV5-1|TRBJ1-3
TGCGCCAGCAGGCCTGTTTGGGACAGCTTCTCTGGAAACACCATATATTTT
CASRPVWDSFSGNTIYF
>NA|NA|TRBV20-1|TRBJ2-3
TGCAGTGTGGGATCAGATACGCAGTATTTT
CSVGSDTQYF
>TRBD1|NA|TRBV7-8|TRBJ1-1
TGTGCCAGCAGCTTACTGGACAGGGGGGGAACTGAAGCTTTCTTT
CASSLLDRGGTEAFF
>NA|NA|TRBV9|TRBJ1-5
TGTGCCAGCAGCGTTACCGGGAATAGCAATCAGCCCCAGCATTTT
CASSVTGNSNQPQHF
>TRBD1|NA|TRBV11-2|TRBJ2-7
TGTGCCAGCAGCTTACCCCCCGGGACAGGGGACTACGAGCAGTACTTC
CASSLPPGTGDYEQYF
>NA|NA|TRBV7-8|TRBJ1-5
TGTGCCAGCAGCTTACCCCGCACAGTTAGCAATCAGCCCCAGCATTTT
CASSLPRTVSNQPQHF
>TRBD1|NA|TRBV18|TRBJ2-5
TGTGCCAGCTCACCCATCTCCCAGGGGGCAGGGGGCCAAGAGACCCAGTACTTC
CASSPISQGAGGQETQYF
>NA|NA|TRBV7-3|TRBJ2-1
TGTGCCAGCAGCTTAAGGGGAGGGGGCTACAATGAGCAGTTCTTC
CASSLRGGGYNEQFF
>TRBD2|NA|TRBV11-2|TRBJ2-3
TGTGCCAGCAGCTCGCCTACCGGGGCGGGAGTGGATACGCAGTATTTT
CASSSPTGAGVDTQYF
>NA|once|TRBV7-2|TRBJ1-2
TGTGCCAGCAGCCCGGACAGCTACTATGGCTACACCTTC
CASSPDSYYGYTF
>NA|once|TRBV6-1|TRBJ2-1
TGTGCCACCAACCCCCGGGTTGGTTACAATGAGCAGTTCTTC
CATNPRVGYNEQFF
>NA|once|TRBV27|TRBJ2-1
TGTGCCAGCAGTTTTAGGCAGCCACGTCTTAACAATGAGCAGTTCTTC
CASSFRQPRLNNEQFF
>TRBD2|once|TRBV9|TRBJ2-5
TGTGCCAGCAGCGTATTAATAGCGGGGGCGGTGGAGACCCAGTACTTC
CASSVLIAGAVETQYF
>TRBD1|NA|TRBV5-6|TRBJ2-1
TGTGCCAGCAGCCGAGAGGGGACAGGACCTATTGGGAATGAGCAGTTCTTC
CASSREGTGPIGNEQFF
>NA|NA|TRBV2|TRBJ1-4
TGTGCCAGCAGTCCGGGGGTAAATGAAAAACTGTTTTTT
CASSPGVNEKLFF
>TRBD1|NA|TRBV5-4|TRBJ1-1
TGTGCCAGCAGCTCGGGACAGGTTGAAGCTTTCTTT
CASSSGQVEAFF
>TRBD2|NA|TRBV5-6|TRBJ2-5
TGTGCCAGCAGCTTGTTTTTTACTAGCGGGGGGCCGGGAGAGACCCAGTACTTC
CASSLFFTSGGPGETQYF
>TRBD1|NA|TRBV5-1|TRBJ2-5
TGCGCCAGCAGCTTCCCGGGACAGGGTTTCCAAGAGACCCAGTACTTC
CASSFPGQGFQETQYF
>TRBD2|once|TRBV4-2|TRBJ2-3
TGTGCCAGCAGCCAAGAAGGGGGGCGAGCGGGGGGTACAGATACGCAGTATTTT
CASSQEGGRAGGTDTQYF
>NA|once|TRBV11-3|TRBJ2-5
TGTGCCAGCAGCTTAGCCGGGACTCACCAAGAGACCCAGTACTTC
CASSLAGTHQETQYF
>TRBD1|NA|TRBV7-3|TRBJ2-5
TGTGCCAGCAGCTCCCTCAGGGGGGAGACCCAGTACTTC
CASSSLRGETQYF
>TRBD1|NA|TRBV5-1|TRBJ1-1
TGCGCCAGCAGCCCGGGCACAGGGGTTACTGAAGCTTTCTTT
CASSPGTGVTEAFF
>TRBD2|NA|TRBV5-1|TRBJ2-7
TGCGCCAGCAGCTTGAACAGCGGGGCAGCCTACGAGCAGTACTTC
CASSLNSGAAYEQYF
>NA|NA|TRBV5-5|TRBJ1-5
TGTGCCAGCAGCACCTCCGACAGAAGGGGCCAGCCCCAGCATTTT
CASSTSDRRGQPQHF
>NA|NA|TRBV7-6|TRBJ2-7
TGTGCCAGCAGCTTAGCGTCTAGCTCCTACGAGCAGTACTTC
CASSLASSSYEQYF
>NA|NA|TRBV7-8|TRBJ2-3
TGTGCCAGCAGCTACCTTCCCGGGGGCCAAGCCCCGGGGGCGTATTTT
CASSYLPGGQAPGAYF
>NA|few|TRBV5-6|TRBJ1-2
TGTGCCAGCAGCTTGGGGCAGGGGAGCCATGGCTACACCTTC
CASSLGQGSHGYTF
>TRBD2|NA|TRBV7-2|TRBJ2-1
TGTGCCAGCAGCCTGCTCGAGCGGGGGGGGCAGTTCTTC
CASSLLERGGQFF
>TRBD1|NA|TRBV27|TRBJ1-1
TGTGCCAGCAAGTCCCCAGGGGGCCTGGACGGGAACACTGAAGCTTTCTTT
CASKSPGGLDGNTEAFF
>NA|NA|TRBV9|TRBJ2-2
TGTGCCAGCAGCGCCGCGACAGGGAACACCGGGGAGCTGTTTTTT
CASSAATGNTGELFF
>NA|NA|TRBV7-3|TRBJ1-6
TGTGCCAGCAGCTTAAGGGGTACTTCTAATTCACCCCTCCACTTT
CASSLRGTSNSPLHF
>NA|once|TRBV5-1|TRBJ1-6
TGCGCCAGCAGCTTGAACCTACAGAGCTCCTATAATTCACCCCTCCACTTT
CASSLNLQSSYNSPLHF
>NA|NA|TRBV7-3|TRBJ1-1
TGTGCCAGTAGCACAGGGTTGGACACTGAAGCTTTCTTT
CASSTGLDTEAFF
>NA|NA|TRBV30|TRBJ1-3
TGTGCCTGGAGTTCAGGCCTACCCAATGGAAACACCATATATTTT
CAWSSGLPNGNTIYF
>TRBD1|NA|TRBV19|TRBJ2-3
TGTGCCAGTAGGGGACAGGGTGGGAGAGATACGCAGTATTTT
CASRGQGGRDTQYF
>TRBD1|NA|TRBV5-6|TRBJ1-5
TGTGCCAGCAGCTTGCGACAGGGGAAGAGCAATCAGCCCCAGCATTTT
CASSLRQGKSNQPQHF
>NA|NA|TRBV27|TRBJ1-2
TGTGCCAGCAGTTTAGTTTCCCCGGGCTATGACTTTTATGGCTACACCTTC
CASSLVSPGYDFYGYTF
>TRBD1|NA|TRBV5-8|TRBJ2-7
TGTGCCAGCAGATCGGGACAGGTATCCTACGAGCAGTACTTC
CASRSGQVSYEQYF
>TRBD2|NA|TRBV2|TRBJ2-2
TGTGCCAGCACCGGACTAGCGGGGGTACGCACCGGGGAGCTGTTTTTT
CASTGLAGVRTGELFF
>NA|NA|TRBV6-6|TRBJ1-4
TGTGCCAGCAGTTACGCAGGTCAGGGAAATGAAAAACTGTTTTTT
CASSYAGQGNEKLFF
>NA|NA|TRBV6-6|TRBJ2-1
TGTGCCAGCAGCCTCTTTGAGGGCAATGAGCAGTTCTTC
CASSLFEGNEQFF
>NA|NA|TRBV30|TRBJ2-4
TGTGCCTGGAGGAGTGGGAGCATTCAGTACTTC
CAWRSGSIQYF
>TRBD2|once|TRBV7-2|TRBJ2-3
TGTGCCAGCTCGAGCGGGGGGGCCTTGGATACGCAGTATTTT
CASSSGGALDTQYF
>TRBD1|NA|TRBV5-1|TRBJ1-1
TGCGCCAGCAGCTTACAGGGGAGGGCTGAAGCTTTCTTT
CASSLQGRAEAFF
>NA|NA|TRBV13|TRBJ2-3
TGTGCCAGCAGCTTAGTTGTCCGGATGGGTACGCAGTATTTT
CASSLVVRMGTQYF
>TRBD2|NA|TRBV6-1|TRBJ2-1
TGTGCCAGCAGTGTTGTTCTAGCGGGAGGGAGGAATGAGCAGTTCTTC
CASSVVLAGGRNEQFF
>NA|NA|TRBV6-1|TRBJ2-1
TGTGCCAGCAGTGAAGAACGGACGAGCTACAATGAGCAGTTCTTC
CASSEERTSYNEQFF
>TRBD1|NA|TRBV13|TRBJ1-5
TGTGCCAGCAGCGAGGGACAGGGGTTCAATCAGCCCCAGCATTTT
CASSEGQGFNQPQHF